One sample yielded the 15 T cell receptor beta chains listed below, sequenced in a study of T cell responses to AZD1222 COVID-19 vaccine. Sequenced by immunoSEQ multiplex PCR; TCRdb stores in-frame clones only, minus some. The sample carries about 44,000 clones, approximately 83% recorded once. The specimen comprised peripheral blood, sampled on day 0 of AZD1222 vaccination. These receptors came from an adult in good health.

V and J are TRBV2 and TRBJ1-2, with D perhaps matching TRBD1 (5 bases). The CDR3 is made up of 12 amino acids. V lost 8 bases, J lost 6 bases, and 13 bases lay in between. Germline lookup yields CDR1 SNHLY and CDR2 FYNNEI. CDR3 loop: CASRWWGDGYTF. CDR3 DNA: TGTGCCAGCCGTTGGTGGGGGGATGGCTACACCTTC.

This rearrangement joins TRBV28 to TRBJ2-7; no reliable D call. The V gene's germline CDR1 is MDHEN and CDR2 SYDVKM. The CDR3 covers 12 residues. With 6 bases removed from V and 5 bases from J, the gap between germline ends came to 11 bases. The CDR3 here is CASRKTENEQYF. The CDR3 DNA follows: TGTGCCAGCAGAAAAACAGAAAACGAGCAGTACTTC.

This clone came up a few times. The chain links TRBV3-1 (or the pseudogene TRBV3-2) to TRBJ1-3, with a weak D call TRBD1 (6 bases). The V and J ends lost 0 bases and 2 bases respectively, with 14 bases between them. This CDR3 contains 17 residues. The germline V gene encodes CDR1 LGHDT and CDR2 YNNKEL (reference sequence). The CDR3 spells CASSQDGTNRAGNTIYF. The CDR3 bases are TGTGCCAGCAGCCAAGATGGGACAAACAGGGCTGGAAACACCATATATTTT.

This chain connects TRBV11-2 to TRBJ2-1; D is unclear. The V gene's germline CDR1 is SGHAT and CDR2 FQNNGV. CDR3 size: 14 residues. V was shortened by 2 bases and J by 5 bases, with 10 bases between the two germline ends. The CDR3: CASSLFVSHNEQFF. CDR3 sequence (DNA): TGTGCCAGCAGCTTATTTGTAAGTCACAATGAGCAGTTCTTC.

The chain couples TRBV5-6 to TRBJ2-2, with D hard to call. V was clipped by 3 bases and J by 1 base, with 10 bases between them. There are 15 residues in the CDR3. The germline CDR1 and CDR2 sequences are SGHDT and YYEEEE. Written as DNA, the CDR3 is TGTGCCAGCAGCTCCCTATATCAGAACACCGGGGAGCTGTTTTTT. Its translation is CASSSLYQNTGELFF. Full variable domain (missing parts from reference TRBV5-6 and TRBJ2-2): DAGVTQSPTHLIKTRGQQVTLRCSPKSGHDTVSWYQQALGQGPQFIFQYYEEEERQRGNFPDRFSGHQFPNYSSELNVNALLLGDSALYLCASSSLYQNTGELFFGEGSRLTVL.

This clone has just one count. The chain carries TRBV7-2 and TRBJ2-7, with TRBD1 matching 9 bases. The CDR3 totals 14 residues. CDR1 is SGHTA, CDR2 FQGNSA, per germline. Trimming took 6 bases from V and 4 from J; bases not matched to a gene: 7. The CDR3: CASRPGQGLYEQYF. Here the CDR3 DNA reads TGTGCCAGCAGACCCGGACAGGGGTTATACGAGCAGTACTTC.

This chain links TRBV24-1 with TRBJ2-1, with a tentative D call TRBD2 (7 bases). The V end lost 0 bases, the J end lost 4 bases, and 15 bases lay between the germline ends. The CDR3 runs to 17 residues. CDR1 is KGHDR, CDR2 SFDVKD, per germline. The DNA for the CDR3 is TGTGCCACCAGTGATTTGCGGGCGGGGGCCCTTTACAATGAGCAGTTCTTC. Its translation is CATSDLRAGALYNEQFF.

This clone showed up just once. The V call is TRBV4-3, the J call TRBJ1-6; D possibly corresponds to TRBD1 (6 bases). Germline lookup yields CDR1 LGHNA and CDR2 YSLEER. Trimming cost V 0 bases and J 5 bases, with 11 bases left between them. CDR3 length equals 16 residues. The CDR3 is CASSQDLQGDNSPLHF. The CDR3 nucleotides read TGCGCCAGCAGCCAAGATCTACAGGGTGATAATTCACCCCTCCACTTT.

This sequence joins TRBV2 and TRBJ2-1; D uncertain. Germline values: CDR1 SNHLY, CDR2 FYNNEI. This CDR3 contains 12 residues. V was trimmed by 8 bases and J by 8 bases, leaving 13 bases between them. DNA for the CDR3: TGTGCCAGCGGCGGTCTCCGGGATGAGCAGTTCTTC. Translated, it gives CASGGLRDEQFF.

The V call is TRBV6-2 or TRBV6-3, the J call TRBJ2-3; D unresolved. CDR3 length equals 13 residues. Trimming removed 6 bases at V and 4 bases at J, with 11 bases between. Germline assignment: CDR1 MNHEY and CDR2 SVGEGT. The CDR3 here is CASSLDTADTQYF. CDR3 DNA sequence: TGTGCCAGCAGCCTCGATACGGCAGATACGCAGTATTTT.

The chain joins TRBV9 to TRBJ2-5, with D maybe TRBD2 (7 bases). From germline, CDR1 is SGDLS and CDR2 YYNGEE. The V and J ends lost 0 bases and 5 bases respectively, with 11 bases between them. CDR3 size: 14 residues. CDR3 sequence reads: CASSVEGGKETQYF. Here the CDR3 DNA reads TGTGCCAGCAGCGTAGAGGGGGGGAAGGAGACCCAGTACTTC.

This clone was seen more than once but under ten times. This chain uses TRBV7-2 with TRBJ2-2; the D gene could be TRBD1 or TRBD2 (6 bases each). Germline lookup yields CDR1 SGHTA and CDR2 FQGNSA. The CDR3 sequence is 16 residues long. V gave up 5 bases and J gave up 3 bases, with 16 bases separating them. Written as DNA, the CDR3 is TGTGCCAGCAGCGGGGGCGGGGAACACTACACCGGGGAGCTGTTTTTT. Translating gives CASSGGGEHYTGELFF.

As DNA, the CDR3 is TGTGCCAGCAGTTACCTGACTAACGGGGGTGGCTACACCTTC. Translated, it gives CASSYLTNGGGYTF. The chain links TRBV6-5 to TRBJ1-2; D may be TRBD1 (5 bases). CDR1 and CDR2 from the germline V gene are MNHEY and SVGAGI. V lost 2 bases to trimming and J lost 7 bases, with 14 bases between them. This CDR3 comprises 14 residues.

V is TRBV9 and J is TRBJ1-6, with unresolved D. This CDR3 has 15 residues. Trimming left V 4 bases short and J 9 bases short, with 17 bases between. Germline assignment: CDR1 SGDLS and CDR2 YYNGEE. CDR3 sequence (DNA): TGTGCCAGCAGCCTTAGTGGGCCAGGAGGTTCACCCCTCCACTTT. Translated: CASSLSGPGGSPLHF. The full variable domain, in which reference TRBV9 and TRBJ1-6 provide the parts outside the CDR3, is DSGVTQTPKHLITATGQRVTLRCSPRSGDLSVYWYQQSLDQGLQFLIQYYNGEERAKGNILERFSAQQFPDLHSELNLSSLELGDSALYFCASSLSGPGGSPLHFGNGTRLTVT.

J is TRBJ2-6 and V is TRBV3-1 (or the pseudogene TRBV3-2); 10 bases are shared with TRBD2. The germline V gene encodes CDR1 LGHDT and CDR2 YNNKEL (reference sequence). CDR3 size: 19 residues. V dropped 4 bases and J dropped 0; count of bases not matched to a gene: 9. Here the CDR3 reads CASSRVSGGPSSGANVLTF. CDR3 DNA sequence: TGTGCCAGCAGCCGGGTTAGCGGGGGGCCGAGCTCTGGGGCCAACGTCCTGACTTTC.